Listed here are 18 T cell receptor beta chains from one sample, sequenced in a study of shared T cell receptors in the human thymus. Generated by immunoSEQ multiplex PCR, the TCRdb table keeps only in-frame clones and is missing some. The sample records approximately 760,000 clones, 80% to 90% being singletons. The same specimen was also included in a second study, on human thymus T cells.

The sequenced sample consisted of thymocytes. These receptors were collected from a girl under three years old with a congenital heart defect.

DNA of the CDR3: TGCAGCTCCCCAGGTAATAGCGGGGGGGAACCCTACAATGAGCAGTTCTTC. Residues: CSSPGNSGGEPYNEQFF. The chain is built from TRBV29-1 and TRBJ2-1, with 11 bases lining up with TRBD2. The CDR3 covers 17 residues. Germline V gene data show CDR1 as SQVTM and CDR2 as ANQGSEA. The junction had 14 bases not matched to a gene; V was cut back by 8 bases and J by 2 bases.

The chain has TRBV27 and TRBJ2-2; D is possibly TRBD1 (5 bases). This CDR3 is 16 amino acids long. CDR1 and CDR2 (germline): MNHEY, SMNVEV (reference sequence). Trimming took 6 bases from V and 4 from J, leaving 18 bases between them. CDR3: CASRPSGRGSTGELFF. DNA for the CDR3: TGTGCCAGCAGGCCGAGTGGAAGGGGTAGCACCGGGGAGCTGTTTTTT.

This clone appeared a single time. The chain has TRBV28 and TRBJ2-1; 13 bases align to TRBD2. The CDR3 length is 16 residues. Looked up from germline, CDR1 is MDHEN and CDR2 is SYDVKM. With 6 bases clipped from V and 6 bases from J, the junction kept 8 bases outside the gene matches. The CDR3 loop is CASSMGLAGTLNEQFF. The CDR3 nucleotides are TGTGCCAGCAGCATGGGACTAGCGGGGACACTCAATGAGCAGTTCTTC.

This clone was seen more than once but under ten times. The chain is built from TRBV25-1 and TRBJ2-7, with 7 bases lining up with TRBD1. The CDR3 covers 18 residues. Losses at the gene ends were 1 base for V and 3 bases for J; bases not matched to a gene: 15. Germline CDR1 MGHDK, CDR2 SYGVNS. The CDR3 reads CASSESPDRVSNGYEQYF. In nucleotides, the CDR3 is TGTGCCAGCAGTGAATCTCCCGACAGGGTCTCGAACGGCTACGAGCAGTACTTC.

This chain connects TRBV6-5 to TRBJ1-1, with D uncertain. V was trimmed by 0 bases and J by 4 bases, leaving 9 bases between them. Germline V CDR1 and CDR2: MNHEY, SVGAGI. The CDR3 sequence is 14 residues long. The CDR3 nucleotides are TGTGCCAGCAGTTACTCGAAGGAGGGCACTGAAGCTTTCTTT. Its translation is CASSYSKEGTEAFF.

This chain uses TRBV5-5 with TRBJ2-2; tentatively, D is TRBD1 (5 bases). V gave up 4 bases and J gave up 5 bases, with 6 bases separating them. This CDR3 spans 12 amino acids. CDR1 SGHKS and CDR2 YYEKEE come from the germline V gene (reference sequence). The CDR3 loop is CASSPGTGELFF. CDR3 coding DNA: TGTGCCAGCAGCCCAGGGACCGGGGAGCTGTTTTTT.

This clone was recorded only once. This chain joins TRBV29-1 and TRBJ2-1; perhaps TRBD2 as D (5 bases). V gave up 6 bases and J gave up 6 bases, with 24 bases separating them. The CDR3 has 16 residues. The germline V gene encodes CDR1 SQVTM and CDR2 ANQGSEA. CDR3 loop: CSVNNEPFGRGNEQFF. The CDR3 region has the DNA TGCAGCGTCAATAATGAACCCTTCGGACGGGGCAATGAGCAGTTCTTC.

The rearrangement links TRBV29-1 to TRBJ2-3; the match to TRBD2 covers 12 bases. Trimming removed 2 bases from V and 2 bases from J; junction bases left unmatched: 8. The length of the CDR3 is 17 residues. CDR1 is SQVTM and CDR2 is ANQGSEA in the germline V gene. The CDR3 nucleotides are TGCAGCGTTGAAAGTCGCGGACTAGCGGGGAACACAGATACGCAGTATTTT. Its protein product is CSVESRGLAGNTDTQYF.

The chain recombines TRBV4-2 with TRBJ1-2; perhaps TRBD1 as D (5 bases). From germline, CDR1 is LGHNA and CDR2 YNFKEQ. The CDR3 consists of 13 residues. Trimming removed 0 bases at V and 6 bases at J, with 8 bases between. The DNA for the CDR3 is TGTGCCAGCAGCCAAGATGGGGGGGATGGCTACACCTTC. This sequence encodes CASSQDGGDGYTF.

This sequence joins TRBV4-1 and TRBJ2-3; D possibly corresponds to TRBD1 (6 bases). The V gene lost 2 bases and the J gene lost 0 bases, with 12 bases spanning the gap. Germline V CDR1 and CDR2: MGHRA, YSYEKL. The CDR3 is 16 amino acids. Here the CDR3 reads CASSQFSDSSTDTQYF. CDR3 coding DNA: TGCGCCAGCAGCCAATTTTCGGACAGTAGCACAGATACGCAGTATTTT.

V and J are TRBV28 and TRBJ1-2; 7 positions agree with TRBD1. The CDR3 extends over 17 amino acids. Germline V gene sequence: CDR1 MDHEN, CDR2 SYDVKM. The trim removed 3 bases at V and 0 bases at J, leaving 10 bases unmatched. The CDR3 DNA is TGTGCCAGCAGTTTGGATACTCTGGACAGGACTAACTATGGCTACACCTTC. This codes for CASSLDTLDRTNYGYTF.

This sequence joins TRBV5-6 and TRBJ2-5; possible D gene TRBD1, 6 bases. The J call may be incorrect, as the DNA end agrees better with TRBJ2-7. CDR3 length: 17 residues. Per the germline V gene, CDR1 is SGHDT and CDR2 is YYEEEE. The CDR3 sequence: CASSCQGTRERTYEQYF. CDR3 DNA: TGTGCCAGCAGCTGTCAGGGGACAAGGGAAAGAACCTACGAGCAGTACTTC.

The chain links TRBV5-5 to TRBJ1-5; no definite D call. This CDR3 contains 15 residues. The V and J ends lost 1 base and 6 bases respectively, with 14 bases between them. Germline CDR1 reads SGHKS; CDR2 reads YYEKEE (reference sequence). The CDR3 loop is CASSLRALGGQPQHF. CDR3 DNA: TGTGCCAGCAGCTTGCGGGCCCTCGGAGGTCAGCCCCAGCATTTT.

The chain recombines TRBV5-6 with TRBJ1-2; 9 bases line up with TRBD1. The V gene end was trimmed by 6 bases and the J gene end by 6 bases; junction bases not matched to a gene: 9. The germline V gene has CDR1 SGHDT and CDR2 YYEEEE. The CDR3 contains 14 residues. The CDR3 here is CASTGTGNRDGYTF. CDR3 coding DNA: TGTGCCAGCACTGGGACAGGGAATCGGGATGGCTACACCTTC.

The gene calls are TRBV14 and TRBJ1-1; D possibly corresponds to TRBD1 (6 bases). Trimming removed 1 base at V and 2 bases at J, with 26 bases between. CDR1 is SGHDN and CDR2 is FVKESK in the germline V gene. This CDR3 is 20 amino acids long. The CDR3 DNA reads TGTGCCAGCAGCCAAGTTATTGCGGTGACAGGTCCCATTTTTAACACTGAAGCTTTCTTT. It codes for CASSQVIAVTGPIFNTEAFF.

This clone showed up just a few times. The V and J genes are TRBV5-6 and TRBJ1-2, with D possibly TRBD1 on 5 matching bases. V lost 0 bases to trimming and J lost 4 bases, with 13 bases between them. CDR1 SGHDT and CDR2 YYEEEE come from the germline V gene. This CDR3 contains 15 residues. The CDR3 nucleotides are TGTGCCAGCAGCTTGGTCAGGATAAGGGGCTATGGCTACACCTTC. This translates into CASSLVRIRGYGYTF.

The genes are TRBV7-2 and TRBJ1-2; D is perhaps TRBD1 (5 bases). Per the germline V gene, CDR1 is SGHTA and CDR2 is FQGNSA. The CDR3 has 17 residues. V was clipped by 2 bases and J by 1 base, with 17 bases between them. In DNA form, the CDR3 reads TGTGCCAGCAGCTTATTGTGGGGGGTACAAAATAACTATGGCTACACCTTC. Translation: CASSLLWGVQNNYGYTF.

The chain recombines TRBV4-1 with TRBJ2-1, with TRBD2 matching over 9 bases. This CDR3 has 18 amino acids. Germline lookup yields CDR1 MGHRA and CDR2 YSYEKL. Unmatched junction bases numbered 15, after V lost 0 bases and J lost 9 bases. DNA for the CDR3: TGCGCCAGCAGCCAAGATCTGGGCGGGGGGGCCAGGAGCTGTGAGCAGTTCTTC. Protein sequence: CASSQDLGGGARSCEQFF.